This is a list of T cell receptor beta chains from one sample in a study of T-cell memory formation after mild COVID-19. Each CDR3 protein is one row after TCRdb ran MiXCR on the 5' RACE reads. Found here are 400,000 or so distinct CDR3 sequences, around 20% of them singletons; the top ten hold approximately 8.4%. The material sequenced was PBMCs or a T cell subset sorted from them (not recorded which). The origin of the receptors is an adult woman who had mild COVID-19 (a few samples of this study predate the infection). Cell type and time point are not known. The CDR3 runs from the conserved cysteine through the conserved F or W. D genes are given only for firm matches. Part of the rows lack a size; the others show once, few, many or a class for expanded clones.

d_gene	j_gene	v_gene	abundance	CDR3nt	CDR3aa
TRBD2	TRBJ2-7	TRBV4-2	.	TGTGCCAGCAGCCAAGCAGCGGGGGCCTCCTACGAGCAGTACTTC	CASSQAAGASYEQYF
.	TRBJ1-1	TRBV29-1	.	TGCAGCGCACACATGAACACTGAAGCTTTCTTT	CSAHMNTEAFF
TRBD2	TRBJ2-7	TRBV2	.	TGTGCCAGCAGTGAACGGGGTAACTGGGGAGGGTACGAGCAGTACTTC	CASSERGNWGGYEQYF
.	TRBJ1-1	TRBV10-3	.	TGTGCCATCAGTGAGTCAGGTCGGCGGACGGGCGCTGAAGCTTTCTTT	CAISESGRRTGAEAFF
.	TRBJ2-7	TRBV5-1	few	TGCGCCAGCAGCTCCACAGTAGACCGTTACAAAACCTACGAGCAGTACTTC	CASSSTVDRYKTYEQYF
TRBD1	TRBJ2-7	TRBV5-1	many	TGCGCCAGCAGCTTTGGACAGGGTGTCTACGAGCAGTACTTC	CASSFGQGVYEQYF
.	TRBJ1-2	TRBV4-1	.	TGCGCCAGCAGCCAAGATCGGTTATCCTATGGCTACACCTTC	CASSQDRLSYGYTF
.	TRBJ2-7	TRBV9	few	TGTGCCAGCAGTCTCGCCGGGGTGGGAGAGCAGTACTTC	CASSLAGVGEQYF
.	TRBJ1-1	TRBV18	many	TGTGCCAGCTCACCTCTTAGCAGGAACACTGAAGCTTTCTTT	CASSPLSRNTEAFF
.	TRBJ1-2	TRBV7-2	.	TGTGCCAGCATCCCCGGGAGGGGCTGGTACGGCTACACCTTC	CASIPGRGWYGYTF
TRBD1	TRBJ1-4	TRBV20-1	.	TGCAGTGCCCGAACGAGGGGACAGTTATATGAAAAACTGTTTTTT	CSARTRGQLYEKLFF
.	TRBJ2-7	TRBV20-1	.	TGCAGTGCTCAAAAGACAGCCTCCTACGAGCAGTACTTC	CSAQKTASYEQYF